This T cell receptor (beta chain) was profiled in a study of shared clonotypes between healthy human individuals (dated by TCRdb to about 2020). Notes on the research overall: A few men and a couple of women, aged 18 to 49 years, made up the cohort. For each donor, CD4 naive and CD4 memory were each run on three plates, CD8 naive on two plates, and CD8 memory on one plate. To estimate repertoire size and how much clonotype sharing occurs between individuals, the study deeply sequenced the blood TCR repertoires of five healthy adults. To increase sequencing depth and limit assay-specific biases, TCR repertoire library preparation and sequencing were carried out by different laboratories using diverse techniques. Per donor, leukapheresis produced somewhere between about 0.85 and 9.5 billion PBMCs.

Results the study describes overall, beyond this receptor: Based on pairwise subsampling, the degree of clonotype sharing among donors was expected to be affected by sequencing depth. Naive subsets generally had larger estimated clonotype richness than memory subsets. When a few donors were compared, the shared fraction of clonotypes was 5% to 6.5% for naive CD4, 3.5% to 4% for naive CD8, 2.3% for memory CD4, and around 0.37% for memory CD8. The genetic and exposure-history diversity represented was limited by the small number of donors. Compared with non-shared clonotypes, the clonotypes found in all four sorted-subset donors had higher generation probabilities. Incomplete sequencing was indicated by rarefaction of sorted-subset datasets, despite the large sequencing depth. Sampling was limited to blood, and TCR repertoires in tissue likely differ from TCR repertoires in blood.

The germline V gene sets CDR1 to WSHSY and CDR2 to SAAADI. Inclusive of the bounding cysteine and phenylalanine, the CDR3 is 13 residues long. The kept DNA is CDR3 alone, 39 bases in frame from the first base. Trimming at the junction amounts to 8 bases on V and 5 bases on J, and the germline ends lie 15 bases apart. Remarks on this clone: Its antigen target is currently unknown. No per-base quality is available; no much larger clone lies one base away.

Using the deep immunoSEQ assay, multiplex PCR amplified TCR CDR3 regions from genomic DNA. For each cell subset, the extracted genomic DNA was distributed evenly across all wells of several immunoSEQ 96-well plates, and each plate served as one replicate. For sorted subsets, approximately 210 ng of genomic DNA, equivalent to 25,000 to 35,000 T cell genomes, went into each replicate PCR. Purified libraries were quantified with a Qubit 3.0 fluorometer, sized on a Bioanalyzer 2100, and re-quantified with the KAPA Library Quantification kit. Every immunoSEQ 96-well plate was sequenced on a dedicated single-read 150-cycle Illumina NextSeq 550 flow cell. For the original study's pipeline: Because only junctional sequences without quality scores were contained in the immunoSEQ output, filtering matching that applied to full-length reads could not be performed. To assign V/J genes and CDR3, sequences were annotated using PyIR, a Python wrapper for IgBLAST v1.9, with IMGT germline references. Reads with weak V/J assignments (E-value above 1e-6), missing CDR3, stop codons, out-of-frame junctions, or ambiguous translated residues were removed. A V3J clonotype was defined by an identical inferred V gene, J gene, and CDR3 amino acid sequence. To compute the percentage overlap between repertoires, the number of shared unique clonotypes was divided by the size of the smaller repertoire. Richness of each repertoire was evaluated using RTK rarefaction, the Chao1 estimator, and Recon v2.1 estimates of unobserved clonotypes. OLGA was used to compute generation probabilities for all TCRbeta clonotypes that the gDNA method yielded from several donors. Held by TCRdb, this immuneACCESS table contains in-frame sequences only and omits some clones. Under half of the omission traces to an unresolved V gene where checked; the cause of the rest is unknown. V and J calls and clone size are as listed in that table; D and trimming were resolved from the DNA. Present in this sample are about 380,000 clones, just over 95% of which were seen just once. The ten largest clones represent around 0.32% of the sample.

Healthy HIV-negative adults with no recently reported acute infections or vaccinations were included as donors. Every donor was a Caucasian adult residing in Nashville, Tennessee, USA. The CD8 memory samples were a combination of magnetically selected CD45RO+ cells and CCR7-negative CD45RA+ effector memory (TemRA) cells. Blood was obtained by leukapheresis, after which PBMCs were separated by Ficoll-Histopaque density gradient centrifugation and cryopreserved in liquid nitrogen vapor phase. Analytical flow cytometry was used to check the purity and quantity of every magnetically sorted T cell population. From each sorted fraction, genomic DNA was isolated and quantified by UV absorbance on a Nanodrop 2000c.

The clonotype comes from a man aged 25 to 45 in good health. The V and J genes are TRBV10-2 and TRBJ1-1, with no confident D gene call. The specimen was memory CD8+ T cells sorted from blood. The cell subset or site label here, explained by the study, means: CD45RO+ cells pooled with CCR7-negative TemRA cells. The CDR3 loop reads CASGTGRWTEAFF. The nucleotide sequence is TGCGCCAGCGGTACGGGGAGGTGGACTGAAGCTTTCTTT.